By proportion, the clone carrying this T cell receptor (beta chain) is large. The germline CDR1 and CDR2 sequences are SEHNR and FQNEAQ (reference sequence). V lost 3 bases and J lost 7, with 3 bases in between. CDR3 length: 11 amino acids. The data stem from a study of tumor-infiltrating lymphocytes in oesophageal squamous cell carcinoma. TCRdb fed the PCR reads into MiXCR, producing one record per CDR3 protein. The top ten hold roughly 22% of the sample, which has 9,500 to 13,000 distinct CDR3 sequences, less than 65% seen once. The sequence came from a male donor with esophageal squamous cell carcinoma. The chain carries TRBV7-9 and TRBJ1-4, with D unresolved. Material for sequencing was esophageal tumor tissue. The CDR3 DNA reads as TGTGCCAGCAGCTTCACTGAAAAACTGTTTTTT. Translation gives CASSFTEKLFF.